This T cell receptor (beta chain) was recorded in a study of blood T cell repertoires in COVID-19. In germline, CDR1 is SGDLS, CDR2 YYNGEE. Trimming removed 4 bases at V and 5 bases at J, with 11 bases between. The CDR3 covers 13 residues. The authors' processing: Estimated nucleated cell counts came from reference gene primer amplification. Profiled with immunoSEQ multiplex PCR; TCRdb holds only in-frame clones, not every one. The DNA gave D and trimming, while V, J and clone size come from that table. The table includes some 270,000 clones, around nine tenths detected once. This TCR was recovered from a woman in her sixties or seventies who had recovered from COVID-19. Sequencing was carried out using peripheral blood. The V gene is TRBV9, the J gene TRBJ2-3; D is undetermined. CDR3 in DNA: TGTGCCAGCAGCACCCAGGATGGAGATACGCAGTATTTT. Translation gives CASSTQDGDTQYF. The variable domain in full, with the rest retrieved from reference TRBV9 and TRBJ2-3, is DSGVTQTPKHLITATGQRVTLRCSPRSGDLSVYWYQQSLDQGLQFLIQYYNGEERAKGNILERFSAQQFPDLHSELNLSSLELGDSALYFCASSTQDGDTQYFGPGTRLTVL.